A single sample is the source of the 21 T cell receptor beta chains below, sequenced in a study of identical twins. TCRdb reprocessed the 5' RACE reads with MiXCR, giving one entry per CDR3 protein. Altogether about 520,000 distinct CDR3 sequences are present, 20% to 25% being singletons, with the ten largest covering about 0.91%. This sample was also put to use in a study of T cells expressing NK-cell markers.

Sequencing was performed on CD4+ T cells sorted from blood. The receptors stem from a woman aged 18-29 years in good health.

This chain joins TRBV7-9 and TRBJ2-7; 7 bases map to TRBD1. This CDR3 is 15 amino acids long. The germline V gene encodes CDR1 SEHNR and CDR2 FQNEAQ (reference sequence). V shed 6 bases, J shed 0 bases, and the junction held 8 bases outside the gene matches. Here the CDR3 DNA reads TGTGCCAGCAGTTCGGACAGGAGGAGCTCCTACGAGCAGTACTTC. Protein product: CASSSDRRSSYEQYF. Variable domain in full (rest from reference TRBV7-9 and TRBJ2-7): DTGVSQNPRHKITKRGQNVTFRCDPISEHNRLYWYRQTLGQGPEFLTYFQNEAQLEKSRLLSDRFSAERPKGSFSTLEIQRTEQGDSAMYLCASSSDRRSSYEQYFGPGTRLTVT.

This clonotype was counted ten times or more. J is TRBJ1-1 and V is TRBV6-5, with D unclear. The V and J ends lost 2 bases and 0 bases respectively, with 7 bases between them. The CDR3 covers 14 residues. Per the germline V gene, CDR1 is MNHEY and CDR2 is SVGAGI. In DNA form, the CDR3 reads TGTGCCAGCAGTTACAACGGGTTGAACACTGAAGCTTTCTTT. It specifies CASSYNGLNTEAFF.

This clonotype was seen a few times. This chain uses TRBV7-2 with TRBJ2-1; maybe TRBD2 (6 bases). CDR3 length: 15 amino acids. Germline V lookup: CDR1 SGHTA, CDR2 FQGNSA. V lost 5 bases and J lost 4, with 15 bases in between. Written as DNA, the CDR3 is TGTGCCAGCAGCCGTAGCGGAGGGGTTTACAATGAGCAGTTCTTC. Translated: CASSRSGGVYNEQFF.

In its sample, this clonotype was seen many times. The chain's CDR3 is CASSLQGGYNEQFF. The DNA of the CDR3 is TGTGCCAGCAGTTTACAGGGGGGGTACAATGAGCAGTTCTTC. The chain carries TRBV27 and TRBJ2-1; D is perhaps TRBD1 or TRBD2 (7 bases each). Germline CDR1 and CDR2: MNHEY and SMNVEV (reference sequence). This CDR3 comprises 14 residues. Trimming pared 2 bases from V and 4 bases from J, leaving 9 bases between.

This clonotype was seen more than once but under ten times. The chain combines TRBV5-1 with TRBJ2-5; 10 bases are a match to TRBD2. Germline loops: CDR1 SGHRS, CDR2 YFSETQ. This CDR3 region has 17 residues. J was trimmed by 2 bases and V by 7 bases; bases with no gene match: 14. The CDR3 reads CASAGGLAGVLQETQYF. CDR3 in DNA: TGCGCCAGCGCTGGTGGGCTAGCGGGAGTGTTACAAGAGACCCAGTACTTC.

In regard to this clonotype: Just one base apart from a much larger clone, this may be a read error. The chain's CDR3 is CASSLYGCSYEQYF. The CDR3 nucleotides are TGCGCCAGCAGCTTGTACGGGTGTTCCTACGAGCAGTACTTC. The V and J genes are TRBV5-1 and TRBJ2-7, with D unclear. CDR3 length equals 14 residues. Germline CDR1 SGHRS, CDR2 YFSETQ. Trimming removed 1 base at V and 1 base at J, with 9 bases between.

This chain links TRBV5-1 with TRBJ2-1; TRBD2 is a possible D gene (7 bases). Trimming removed 1 base at V and 7 bases at J, with 15 bases between. The CDR3 extends over 15 amino acids. Germline V gene data show CDR1 as SGHRS and CDR2 as YFSETQ. The DNA for the CDR3 is TGCGCCAGCAGCTTGACGGGGGGCTATTCGAATGAGCAGTTCTTC. It codes for CASSLTGGYSNEQFF.

This clonotype was recorded a few times. This CDR3 reads CASSARRVTVYNEQFF. Here the CDR3 DNA reads TGTGCCAGCAGCGCTCGAAGGGTGACAGTCTACAATGAGCAGTTCTTC. This rearrangement joins TRBV9 to TRBJ2-1; the D gene is possibly TRBD1 (5 bases). Germline assignment: CDR1 SGDLS and CDR2 YYNGEE. The CDR3 is 16 residues long. Deletions cut 3 bases from V and 3 bases from J, with 16 bases between.

J is TRBJ1-2 and V is TRBV5-5; D gene uncertain. Germline V gives CDR1 SGHKS, CDR2 YYEKEE (reference sequence). The ends were cut back, 3 bases at V and 0 bases at J, with 15 bases in the middle. This CDR3 contains 16 residues. The CDR3 loop reads CASSWSPLASNYGYTF. CDR3 in DNA: TGTGCCAGCAGCTGGAGTCCCCTTGCTTCTAACTATGGCTACACCTTC.

This clonotype has just a few counts. The chain has TRBV6-6 and TRBJ2-7; tentatively, D is TRBD2 (6 bases). V was cut by 5 bases and J by 7 bases, with 12 bases left in between. Per the germline V gene, CDR1 is MNHNY and CDR2 is SVGAGI (reference sequence). The CDR3 totals 12 residues. CDR3 bases: TGTGCCAGCAGTCCAGGCCGGGAGGAGCAGTACTTC. This encodes CASSPGREEQYF.

This chain connects TRBV29-1 to TRBJ1-1; D call uncertain. Germline CDR1 SQVTM, CDR2 ANQGSEA. Deletions cut 1 base from V and 9 bases from J, with 6 bases between. The CDR3 length is 10 residues. Written as DNA, the CDR3 is TGCAGCGTTGAAGTTAGACAAGCTTTCTTT. Its protein is CSVEVRQAFF.

This clonotype was observed a handful of times. This chain uses TRBV5-5 with TRBJ1-1, with no clear D. This CDR3 has 12 residues. V lost 2 bases and J lost 7, with 9 bases in between. Germline V gene lookup returns CDR1 SGHKS and CDR2 YYEKEE (reference sequence). As DNA, the CDR3 is TGTGCCAGCAGCTTAGAAGGGCATGAAGCTTTCTTT. Translating it yields CASSLEGHEAFF.

The sample holds many counts of this clonotype. The gene calls are TRBV5-1 and TRBJ1-2; 7 bases are a match to TRBD1. The CDR3 sequence is 15 residues long. V lost 1 base, J lost 4 bases, and 7 bases stayed unmatched. The germline V gene has CDR1 SGHRS and CDR2 YFSETQ. The CDR3 reads CASSLPDRTVYGYTF. CDR3 bases: TGCGCCAGCAGCTTGCCGGACAGGACTGTCTATGGCTACACCTTC. The full variable domain, completed using reference TRBV5-1 and TRBJ1-2, is KAGVTQTPRYLIKTRGQQVTLSCSPISGHRSVSWYQQTPGQGLQFLFEYFSETQRNKGNFPGRFSGRQFSNSRSEMNVSTLELGDSALYLCASSLPDRTVYGYTFGSGTRLTVV.

This sequence joins TRBV10-3 and TRBJ1-2; TRBD1 matches at 10 bases. With 5 bases clipped from V and 6 bases from J, the junction kept 6 bases outside the gene matches. This CDR3 is 14 amino acids long. CDR1 and CDR2 (germline): ENHRY, SYGVKD. The CDR3 is CAISRDRGNDGYTF. The CDR3 DNA follows: TGTGCCATCAGTCGGGACAGGGGCAATGATGGCTACACCTTC.

This clonotype came up a few times. The chain couples TRBV6-2 or TRBV6-3 to TRBJ2-2, with D unclear. The CDR3 totals 15 residues. V lost 4 bases and J 0 bases, leaving 9 bases between the germline ends. Germline loops: CDR1 MNHEY, CDR2 SVGEGT. Here the CDR3 reads CASSFDVANTGELFF. CDR3 DNA sequence: TGTGCCAGCAGTTTCGATGTCGCGAACACCGGGGAGCTGTTTTTT.

The chain employs TRBV5-1 and TRBJ2-7, with TRBD2 matching over 8 bases. V lost 4 bases and J lost 4; bases outside the gene matches: 13. CDR1 and CDR2 from the germline V gene are SGHRS and YFSETQ. This CDR3 contains 16 residues. The chain's CDR3 is CASSVGGSGTTYEQYF. Written as DNA, the CDR3 is TGCGCCAGCAGCGTGGGTGGTAGCGGGACTACTTACGAGCAGTACTTC.

In this sample, this clonotype turned up a few times. Written as DNA, the CDR3 is TGTGCCAGCAGCCAAGGGGGACAGCTGGAGAACACTGAAGCTTTCTTT. It specifies CASSQGGQLENTEAFF. The V gene is TRBV4-2, the J gene TRBJ1-1; 7 bases are a match to TRBD1. CDR1 and CDR2 from the germline V gene are LGHNA and YNFKEQ. The V and J ends lost 1 base and 1 base, in that order; junction bases with no gene match: 6. The CDR3 consists of 16 residues.

The chain recombines TRBV4-1 with TRBJ1-1; D ambiguous. Germline values: CDR1 MGHRA, CDR2 YSYEKL. Trimming took 0 bases from V and 4 from J, leaving 18 bases between them. The CDR3 runs 17 residues. The CDR3 sequence is CASSQDRWKGGTTEAFF. The CDR3 nucleotides are TGCGCCAGCAGCCAAGATCGGTGGAAGGGCGGTACCACTGAAGCTTTCTTT.

This clonotype has more than one count but fewer than ten. The gene calls are TRBV29-1 and TRBJ2-1, with D possibly TRBD1 on 6 matching bases. The V and J ends lost 4 bases and 7 bases respectively, with 17 bases between them. CDR3 length: 14 amino acids. CDR1 is SQVTM, CDR2 ANQGSEA, per germline. DNA for the CDR3: TGCAGCGTTGCTAGGGCAGGGGTGCGAAATGAGCAGTTCTTC. It encodes CSVARAGVRNEQFF.

In its sample, this clonotype was seen a few times. The chain is built from TRBV20-1 and TRBJ2-5; tentative D call: TRBD2 (6 bases). Trimming removed 1 base at V and 0 bases at J, with 6 bases between. CDR1 is DFQATT and CDR2 is SNEGSKA in the germline V gene (reference sequence). This CDR3 comprises 13 residues. CDR3 sequence: CSARGEDQETQYF. CDR3 bases: TGCAGTGCTAGAGGGGAGGACCAAGAGACCCAGTACTTC.

The chain combines TRBV20-1 with TRBJ2-4; weak D call: TRBD2 (5 bases). The V end was cut by 5 bases, the J end by 3 bases, with 20 bases between. The germline V gene has CDR1 DFQATT and CDR2 SNEGSKA (reference sequence). The CDR3 covers 16 residues. The CDR3 DNA follows: TGCAGTGCTGGATCGGGGAGTGCGGATGGCAAAAACATTCAGTACTTC. This translates into CSAGSGSADGKNIQYF.